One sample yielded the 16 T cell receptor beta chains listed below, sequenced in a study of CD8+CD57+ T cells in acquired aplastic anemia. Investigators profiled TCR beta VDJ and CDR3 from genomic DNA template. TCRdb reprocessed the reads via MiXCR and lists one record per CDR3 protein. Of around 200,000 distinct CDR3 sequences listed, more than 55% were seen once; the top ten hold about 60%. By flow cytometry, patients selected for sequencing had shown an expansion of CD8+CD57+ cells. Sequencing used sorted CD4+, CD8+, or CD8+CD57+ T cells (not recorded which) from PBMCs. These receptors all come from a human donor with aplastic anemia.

Written as DNA, the CDR3 is TGTGCCAGCAGTTTAAGCGGGAGGGGCTACGAGCAGTACTTC. Translation: CASSLSGRGYEQYF. V and J are TRBV7-2 and TRBJ2-7; 10 bases agree with TRBD2. V was clipped by 6 bases and J by 3 bases; unmatched bases: 5. Germline CDR1 SGHTA, CDR2 FQGNSA. The CDR3 extends over 14 amino acids. Based on the CDR3 plus reference TRBV7-2 and TRBJ2-7, the full variable domain is GAGVSQSPSNKVTEKGKDVELRCDPISGHTALYWYRQSLGQGLEFLIYFQGNSAPDKSGLPSDRFSAERTGGSVSTLTIQRTQQEDSAVYLCASSLSGRGYEQYFGPGTRLTVT.

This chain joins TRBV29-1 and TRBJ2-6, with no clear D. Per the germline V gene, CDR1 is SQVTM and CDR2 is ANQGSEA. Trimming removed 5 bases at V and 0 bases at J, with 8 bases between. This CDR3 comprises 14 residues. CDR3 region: CSVTANSGANVLTF. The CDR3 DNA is TGCAGCGTTACCGCCAACTCTGGGGCCAACGTCCTGACTTTC.

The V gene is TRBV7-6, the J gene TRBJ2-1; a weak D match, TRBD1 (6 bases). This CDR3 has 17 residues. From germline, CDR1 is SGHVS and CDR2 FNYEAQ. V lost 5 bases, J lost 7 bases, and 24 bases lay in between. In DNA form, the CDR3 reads TGTGCCAGCAGCATCAGACAGGCAGGGGAAGTGATGAATGAGCAGTTCTTC. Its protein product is CASSIRQAGEVMNEQFF.

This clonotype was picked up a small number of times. For the CDR3, the DNA is TGTGCCACCAGTGATTTTTCAACAGGGAAAAAAGAGACCCAGTACTTC. Amino acid sequence: CATSDFSTGKKETQYF. V usage is TRBV24-1 and J usage is TRBJ2-5, with a possible D match to TRBD1 (6 bases). The CDR3 extends over 16 amino acids. Looked up from germline, CDR1 is KGHDR and CDR2 is SFDVKD. Trimming left V 1 base short and J 3 bases short, with 14 bases between.

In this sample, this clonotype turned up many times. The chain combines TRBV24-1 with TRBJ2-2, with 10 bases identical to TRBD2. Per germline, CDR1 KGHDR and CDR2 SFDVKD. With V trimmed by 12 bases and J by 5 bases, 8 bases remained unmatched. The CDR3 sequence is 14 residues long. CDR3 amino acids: CASSAGGRTGELFF. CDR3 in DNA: TGTGCCTCTTCAGCGGGGGGGCGTACCGGGGAGCTGTTTTTT.

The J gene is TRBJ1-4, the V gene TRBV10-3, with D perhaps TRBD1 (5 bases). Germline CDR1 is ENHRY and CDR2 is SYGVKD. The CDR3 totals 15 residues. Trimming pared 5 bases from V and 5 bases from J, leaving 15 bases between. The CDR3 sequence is CAISPTGTVNEKLFF. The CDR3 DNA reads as TGTGCCATCAGTCCTACCGGGACGGTGAATGAAAAACTGTTTTTT.

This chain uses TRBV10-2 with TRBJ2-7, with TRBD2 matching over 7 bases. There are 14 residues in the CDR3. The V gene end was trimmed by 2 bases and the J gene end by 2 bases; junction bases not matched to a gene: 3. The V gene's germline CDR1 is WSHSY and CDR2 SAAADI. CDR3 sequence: CASSEGTTTYEQYF. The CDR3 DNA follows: TGCGCCAGCAGTGAGGGGACTACCACCTACGAGCAGTACTTC.

The CDR3 bases are TGCGCCAGCAGTGAGGGGCAGTATCAGCCCCAGCATTTT. Its protein is CASSEGQYQPQHF. V and J are TRBV10-2 and TRBJ1-5, with D hard to call. Germline CDR1 and CDR2: WSHSY and SAAADI. The CDR3 covers 13 residues. Trimming stripped 2 bases from V and 5 bases from J, with 7 bases between.

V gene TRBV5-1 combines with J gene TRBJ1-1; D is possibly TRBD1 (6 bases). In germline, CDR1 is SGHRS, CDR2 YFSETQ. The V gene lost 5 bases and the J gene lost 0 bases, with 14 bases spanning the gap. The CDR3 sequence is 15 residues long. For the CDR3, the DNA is TGCGCCAGCAGAGACCAACAGGGCATGAACACTGAAGCTTTCTTT. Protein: CASRDQQGMNTEAFF.

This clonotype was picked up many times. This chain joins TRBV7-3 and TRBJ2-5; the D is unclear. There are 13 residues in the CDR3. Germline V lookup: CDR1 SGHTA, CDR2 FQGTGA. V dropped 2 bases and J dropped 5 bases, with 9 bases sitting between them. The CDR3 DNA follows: TGTGCCAGCAGCTTATGGTCGGGTGAGACCCAGTACTTC. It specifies CASSLWSGETQYF. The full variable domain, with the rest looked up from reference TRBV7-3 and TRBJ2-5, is GAGVSQTPSNKVTEKGKYVELRCDPISGHTALYWYRQSLGQGPEFLIYFQGTGAADDSGLPNDRFFAVRPEGSVSTLKIQRTERGDSAVYLCASSLWSGETQYFGPGTRLLVL.

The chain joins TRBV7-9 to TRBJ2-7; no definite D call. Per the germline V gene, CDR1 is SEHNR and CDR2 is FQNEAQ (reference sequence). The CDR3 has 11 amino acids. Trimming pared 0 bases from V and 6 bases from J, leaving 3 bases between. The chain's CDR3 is CASSLAAEQYF. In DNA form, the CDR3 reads TGTGCCAGCAGCTTAGCAGCCGAGCAGTACTTC.

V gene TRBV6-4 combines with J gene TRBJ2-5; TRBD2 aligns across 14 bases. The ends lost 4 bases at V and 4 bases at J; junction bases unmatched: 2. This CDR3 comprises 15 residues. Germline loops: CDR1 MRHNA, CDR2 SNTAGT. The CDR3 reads CASSAGTSGGETQYF. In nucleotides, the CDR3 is TGTGCCAGCAGTGCCGGGACTAGCGGGGGAGAGACCCAGTACTTC.

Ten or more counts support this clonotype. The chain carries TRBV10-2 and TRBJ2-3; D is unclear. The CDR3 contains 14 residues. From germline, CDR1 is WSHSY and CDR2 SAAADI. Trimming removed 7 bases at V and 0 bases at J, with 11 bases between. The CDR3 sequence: CASNFVESTDTQYF. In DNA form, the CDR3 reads TGCGCCAGCAACTTTGTCGAAAGCACAGATACGCAGTATTTT.

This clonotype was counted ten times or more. In nucleotides, the CDR3 is TGCGCCAGCAGTGAGCAGGCAGGGGAGGTCGCCGGGGAGCTGTTTTTT. As protein: CASSEQAGEVAGELFF. The chain employs TRBV10-2 and TRBJ2-2, with D perhaps given as TRBD1 or TRBD2 (6 bases each). The germline CDR1 and CDR2 sequences are WSHSY and SAAADI. The V and J ends lost 2 bases and 6 bases respectively, with 16 bases between them. The CDR3 covers 16 residues.

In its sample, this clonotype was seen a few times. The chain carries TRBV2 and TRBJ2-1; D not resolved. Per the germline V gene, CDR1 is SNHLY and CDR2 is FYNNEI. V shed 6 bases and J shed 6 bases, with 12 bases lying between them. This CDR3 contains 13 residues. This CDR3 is CASSGSGFNEQFF. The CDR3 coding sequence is TGTGCCAGCAGCGGTAGTGGGTTCAATGAGCAGTTCTTC.

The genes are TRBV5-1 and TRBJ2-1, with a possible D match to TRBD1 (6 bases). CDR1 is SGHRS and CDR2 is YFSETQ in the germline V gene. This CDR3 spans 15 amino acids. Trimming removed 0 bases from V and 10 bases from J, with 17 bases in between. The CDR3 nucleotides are TGCGCCAGCAGCTTGGGTCAGGGGAGATGGGGGGAGCAGTTCTTC. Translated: CASSLGQGRWGEQFF.